This T cell receptor beta chain appears in the sequencing data of a study of blood T cells in healthy people across ages. Study results and caveats: Aged donors had fewer naive CD4+ cells and lower diversity than long-lived donors.

Next came a second PCR, run for roughly 6 to 11 cycles, which used a sample-barcoded 5' primer along with a J-beta primer mix. A minimum of 2.5 million CDR3-containing paired-end reads was obtained for each sample. Each CDR3 protein gets one entry after TCRdb re-called the 5' RACE reads with MiXCR. The table lists over 1,500,000 distinct CDR3 sequences, 49% of them singletons. Germline loops: CDR1 SGDLS, CDR2 YYNGEE. The CDR3 extends over 15 amino acids. Points on this clonotype: The target antigen is unknown.

This chain joins TRBV9 and TRBJ2-7, with D possibly being TRBD1 (6 bases). The J call may be faulty, since TRBJ2-5 better matches the DNA end. This receptor was obtained from a woman aged 40 to 50 in good health. Material for sequencing was blood. CDR3 loop: CASSVAAGAQETQYF. CDR3 nucleotides: TGTGCCAGCAGCGTAGCCGCAGGGGCGCAAGAGACCCAGTACTTC.